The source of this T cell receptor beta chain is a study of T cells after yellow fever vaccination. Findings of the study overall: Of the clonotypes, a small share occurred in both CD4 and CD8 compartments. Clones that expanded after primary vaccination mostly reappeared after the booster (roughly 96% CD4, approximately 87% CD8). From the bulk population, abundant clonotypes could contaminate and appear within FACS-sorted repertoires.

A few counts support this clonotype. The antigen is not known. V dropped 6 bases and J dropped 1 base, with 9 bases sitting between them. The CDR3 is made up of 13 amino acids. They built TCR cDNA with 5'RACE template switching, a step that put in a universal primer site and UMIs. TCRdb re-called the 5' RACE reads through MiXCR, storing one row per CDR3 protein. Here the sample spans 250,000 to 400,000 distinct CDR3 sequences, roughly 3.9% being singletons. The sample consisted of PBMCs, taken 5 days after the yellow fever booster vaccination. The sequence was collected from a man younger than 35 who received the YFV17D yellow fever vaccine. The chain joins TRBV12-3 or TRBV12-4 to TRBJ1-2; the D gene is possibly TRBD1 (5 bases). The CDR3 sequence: CASRKTDNYGYTF. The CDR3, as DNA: TGTGCCAGCAGAAAGACAGATAACTATGGCTACACCTTC.